The clone carrying this T cell receptor (beta chain) was seen once. Its antigen remains unidentified. Negative isolation yielded CD8+ and CD4+ T cells; FACS enriched TEMRA cells. The CDR3 runs 13 residues. V was trimmed by 4 bases and J by 8 bases, leaving 14 bases between them. Per germline, CDR1 LGHDT and CDR2 YNNKEL (reference sequence). The sample belongs to a study of CD8 T cells in Susac syndrome. The study's findings and limits: The number of individuals included in the study's TCR sequencing and HLA analysis was acknowledged as relatively small.

Random-hexamer reverse transcription was applied to roughly 0.5 to 1 ug RNA. TCRdb reanalysed the immunoSEQ multiplex PCR reads using MiXCR and keeps one entry per CDR3 protein. The repertoire holds over 350,000 distinct CDR3 sequences, with approximately 89% as singletons. The J gene is TRBJ1-2, the V gene TRBV3-1, with a weak D call TRBD1 (6 bases). The sequenced sample consisted of CD8+ T cells from PBMCs. This clonotype originated in a human donor with multiple sclerosis. CDR3 in DNA: TGTGCCAGCAGCCCTACAGGGATTGGAGGCTACACCTTC. Translation: CASSPTGIGGYTF.